The 30 T cell receptor beta chains presented below share a single source sample, sequenced in a study of tumor-infiltrating lymphocytes in primary liver carcinoma. Making TCR beta cDNA involved around 510 ng total RNA and a constant-region primer. Libraries for TCR beta were built through three nested multiplex PCR rounds, which together made up a slightly modified ARM-PCR procedure. It was with TRBV1-TRBV30 forward primers and a C-beta reverse primer that the first two PCR rounds were run, at around 10 cycles each. TCRdb re-analysed the multiplex PCR reads in MiXCR, keeping a single row per CDR3 protein. The sample gives 35,000 to 40,000 distinct CDR3 sequences, roughly 75% of which show up once; 37% is in the top ten. Unsorted bulk tissue, about 20-32 mg of it, served as the source for co-extraction of RNA and DNA. Sequencing used tumor-adjacent normal liver tissue. The receptors stem from a man aged 40-55 years with primary liver carcinoma and hepatitis B virus infection.

The rearrangement uses TRBV20-1 and TRBJ2-2, with D perhaps given as TRBD1 or TRBD2 (5 bases each). The length of the CDR3 is 15 residues. Germline V gene sequence: CDR1 DFQATT, CDR2 SNEGSKA (reference sequence). V lost 6 bases to trimming and J lost 2 bases, with 16 bases between them. For the CDR3, the DNA is TGCAGTGCCCAACTAGTGGGACCAAACACCGGGGAGCTGTTTTTT. Protein sequence: CSAQLVGPNTGELFF.

Turning to this clonotype: This is likely a read error, given that the CDR3 carries no conserved phenylalanine or tryptophan at its end. CDR3 amino acids: CASSDGTTNPQYL. In DNA form, the CDR3 reads TGCGCCAGCAGTGACGGGACCACTAATCCGCAGTATTTG. The chain couples TRBV10-2 to TRBJ2-3; the D call may be TRBD1 or TRBD2 (5 bases each). CDR3 length: 13 amino acids. The germline V gene has CDR1 WSHSY and CDR2 SAAADI. V lost 3 bases and J lost 10, with 14 bases in between.

This clonotype is deemed large. This chain joins TRBV11-2 and TRBJ2-5, with a possible D match to TRBD2 (5 bases). V was trimmed by 0 bases and J by 5 bases, leaving 16 bases between them. CDR3 length: 16 residues. CDR1 and CDR2 from the germline V gene are SGHAT and FQNNGV. CDR3 amino acids: CASSLESGMSMETQYF. CDR3 DNA sequence: TGTGCCAGCAGCTTAGAGTCCGGGATGTCGATGGAGACCCAGTACTTC.

This sequence joins TRBV7-9 and TRBJ2-1, with D perhaps assigned TRBD1 or TRBD2 (5 bases each). This CDR3 comprises 14 residues. Germline V gene sequence: CDR1 SEHNR, CDR2 FQNEAQ (reference sequence). V was shortened by 6 bases and J by 7 bases, with 16 bases between the two germline ends. DNA for the CDR3: TGTGCCAGCAGTTCTAACGGGACGGCTAATGAGCAGTTCTTC. This translates into CASSSNGTANEQFF.

Points on this clonotype: At one of its ends the junction is not consistent with the germline gene, which may arise from a read error. The chain links TRBV29-1 to TRBJ2-5, with D possibly matching TRBD2 (5 bases). The CDR3 is made up of 11 amino acids. In germline, CDR1 is SQVTM, CDR2 ANQGSEA. The CDR3 bases are TGCAACGTTGTGCCGGGGGAGACCCAGTACTTC. It translates to CNVVPGETQYF.

Of note for this clonotype: A read error may account for a junction end that differs from germline. This chain uses TRBV5-4 with TRBJ2-1; D uncertain. Per germline, CDR1 SGHNT and CDR2 YYREEE (reference sequence). CDR3 length: 17 amino acids. The CDR3 DNA reads as TGTGCCTGCAGCCGGGTCGTAGGGAACCAAGGTGTCCATGAGCAGTTCTTC. Protein sequence: CACSRVVGNQGVHEQFF.

On this clonotype: The CDR3 does not end in the conserved phenylalanine or tryptophan, so this is likely a read error. This sequence joins TRBV14 and TRBJ2-1; TRBD2 agrees at 10 bases. The germline V gene has CDR1 SGHDN and CDR2 FVKESK. The CDR3 spans 13 residues. V gave up 1 base and J gave up 13 bases; unmatched junction bases: 4. This chain's CDR3 is CASSQVAGGEQFY. The CDR3 nucleotides read TGTGCCAGCAGCCAAGTAGCGGGAGGAGAACAGTTCTAC.

About this clonotype itself: A read error may produce the germline difference seen at one junction end. The chain links TRBV29-1 to TRBJ2-3; no reliable D call. The germline V gene encodes CDR1 SQVTM and CDR2 ANQGSEA. There are 14 residues in the CDR3. The CDR3 nucleotides read TGCAGCGGGGTGGGCCGAACAAACACAGATATGCAGTATTTT. This gives the protein CSGVGRTNTDMQYF.

This clonotype came up many times. The J gene is TRBJ1-3, the V gene TRBV6-6, with D uncertain. The CDR3 consists of 10 residues. Germline values: CDR1 MNHNY, CDR2 SVGAGI (reference sequence). V was clipped by 10 bases and J by 4 bases, with 5 bases between them. The CDR3 spells CANTGNTIYF. The CDR3 DNA reads as TGTGCCAACACCGGAAACACCATATATTTT.

Remarks on this clonotype: A read error may account for a junction end that differs from germline. This sequence joins TRBV6-5 and TRBJ2-3; D ambiguous. The CDR3 has 13 residues. Per the germline V gene, CDR1 is MNHEY and CDR2 is SVGAGI. CDR3 nucleotide sequence: TGTGCCAGCAGTCTCCAGAGCACAGATACTCAGAATTTT. Translated: CASSLQSTDTQNF.

This clonotype was counted many times. The chain combines TRBV7-9 with TRBJ1-6; no clear D. Germline V gene data show CDR1 as SEHNR and CDR2 as FQNEAQ (reference sequence). This CDR3 is built from 15 residues. Trimming took 3 bases from V and 5 from J, leaving 11 bases between them. This chain's CDR3 is CASSFSLGDNSPLHF. The CDR3 DNA reads as TGTGCCAGCAGCTTCAGCTTGGGCGATAATTCACCCCTCCACTTT.

The chain carries TRBV29-1 and TRBJ2-3, with TRBD1 as a possible D gene (6 bases). With 6 bases removed from V and 8 bases from J, the gap between germline ends came to 18 bases. The CDR3 runs 13 residues. Per the germline V gene, CDR1 is SQVTM and CDR2 is ANQGSEA. CDR3 nucleotides: TGCAGCGTCGAGGGACATGGTGGGGGTACGCAGTATTTT. Protein sequence: CSVEGHGGGTQYF.

Details on this clonotype: An end of the junction differs from the germline gene, which may be a read error. The chain links TRBV9 to TRBJ2-5; 8 nucleotides align to TRBD2. Per the germline V gene, CDR1 is SGDLS and CDR2 is YYNGEE. This CDR3 spans 14 amino acids. CDR3 in amino acids: CASSVDPGRETQCF. CDR3 nucleotide sequence: TGTGCCAGCAGCGTAGATCCCGGGAGGGAGACCCAGTGCTTC.

This clonotype showed up many times. This may arise from a read error, as a much more abundant clone is one base away. No conserved phenylalanine or tryptophan ends this CDR3, so it is likely a read error. The chain links TRBV7-8 to TRBJ1-5, with 7 bases matching TRBD1. The trim removed 3 bases at V and 5 bases at J, leaving 4 bases unmatched. Germline V CDR1 and CDR2: SGHVS, FQNEAQ. The CDR3 has 14 residues. The DNA for the CDR3 is TGTGCCAGCAGCTTCGGGACAGTCTATCAGCCCCAGCATTCT. Translated, it gives CASSFGTVYQPQHS.

Concerning this clonotype itself: Its ends do not fully match the called genes, so a read error is possible. V gene TRBV7-8 combines with J gene TRBJ2-3; TRBD2 is a possible D gene (5 bases). The CDR3 consists of 14 residues. Germline V gene data show CDR1 as SGHVS and CDR2 as FQNEAQ. For the CDR3, the DNA is TGTGACAGCAGCTCCGATTGGTACGAGGGTACGCAGTATTTT. This codes for CDSSSDWYEGTQYF.

At least ten counts were recorded for this clonotype. The rearrangement uses TRBV12-3 or TRBV12-4 and TRBJ1-3; a possible D gene is TRBD1 (5 bases). The V gene lost 3 bases and the J gene lost 2 bases, with 8 bases spanning the gap. This CDR3 has 14 residues. This CDR3 reads CASSFRGAGNTIYF. The CDR3 DNA reads TGTGCCAGCAGTTTTCGGGGGGCTGGAAACACCATATATTTT.

This chain links TRBV6-2 or TRBV6-3 with TRBJ2-7; TRBD2 might be the D (6 bases). There are 13 residues in the CDR3. In germline, CDR1 is MNHEY, CDR2 SVGEGT. V was pared by 2 bases and J by 10 bases, with 15 bases between. CDR3 residues: CASSYGLSTVQYF. CDR3 sequence (DNA): TGTGCCAGCAGTTACGGACTATCAACCGTACAGTACTTC.

On this clonotype itself: No conserved phenylalanine or tryptophan ends this CDR3, so it is likely a read error. The J gene is TRBJ2-4, the V gene TRBV28; no clear D gene. With 6 bases removed from V and 6 bases from J, the gap between germline ends came to 18 bases. The CDR3 extends over 15 amino acids. Germline values: CDR1 MDHEN, CDR2 SYDVKM. Here the CDR3 DNA reads TGTGCCAGCAGCCCTCCTGGGTTGACCAGAAACATTCAGTACTCC. It translates to CASSPPGLTRNIQYS.

This clonotype has at least ten counts. V gene TRBV28 combines with J gene TRBJ1-1, with 8 bases lining up with TRBD1. Trimming at V came to 5 bases and at J to 3 bases, leaving 8 bases not matched to a gene. Germline loops: CDR1 MDHEN, CDR2 SYDVKM. The CDR3 is made up of 15 amino acids. This chain's CDR3 is CASSTRTGPDTEAFF. In DNA, the CDR3 is TGTGCCAGCAGTACCCGGACAGGGCCGGACACTGAAGCTTTCTTT.

The chain is built from TRBV29-1 and TRBJ2-5; a weak D match, TRBD1 (5 bases). CDR3 length: 14 residues. Germline lookup yields CDR1 SQVTM and CDR2 ANQGSEA. DNA of the CDR3: TGCAGTGTTTCCGCCATGACAGTAAAAGTGACCCAGTACTTC. Protein product: CSVSAMTVKVTQYF.

The gene calls are TRBV29-1 and TRBJ2-1; TRBD2 is a possible D gene (6 bases). V was cut by 7 bases and J by 8 bases, with 18 bases left in between. The germline V gene has CDR1 SQVTM and CDR2 ANQGSEA. CDR3 length: 13 residues. CDR3 protein: CSGASVRLYEQFF. DNA of the CDR3: TGCAGCGGGGCTAGCGTGAGGCTCTATGAGCAGTTCTTC.

This clonotype was recorded a few times. The chain links TRBV20-1 to TRBJ2-5; 7 bases fit TRBD2. The germline V gene has CDR1 DFQATT and CDR2 SNEGSKA (reference sequence). With 3 bases clipped from V and 5 bases from J, the junction kept 21 bases outside the gene matches. The length of the CDR3 is 18 residues. The DNA of the CDR3 is TGCAGTGCTAGGAGAATGCGCGGCGGGAGATTTATGCGGGAGACCCAGTACTTC. Its protein product is CSARRMRGGRFMRETQYF.

A word on this clonotype: The junction and the germline gene differ at one end; a read error may be behind it. V usage is TRBV6-1 and J usage is TRBJ2-3, with TRBD1 as a possible D gene (7 bases). The germline gives CDR1 MNHNS, CDR2 SASEGT. The CDR3 covers 14 residues. The CDR3 reads CACMMGRGADTHYF. The CDR3 DNA follows: TGTGCCTGCATGATGGGCAGGGGGGCAGATACGCACTATTTT.

This clonotype was picked up one time. This chain links TRBV12-3 or TRBV12-4 with TRBJ2-5, with TRBD2 matching 7 bases. This CDR3 spans 14 amino acids. The J segment lost 11 bases and the V segment lost 7 bases, leaving 16 bases of the junction unmatched. Here the CDR3 DNA reads TGTGCCAGCATCCCCCGGGAGGATCTGTTGGCTCAGTACTTC. Translation: CASIPREDLLAQYF.

A remark on this clonotype: Relative to the germline gene, one junction end is altered; a read error may explain this. The gene calls are TRBV10-3 and TRBJ2-7, with 10 bases matching TRBD2. The CDR3 is 15 residues long. Germline values: CDR1 ENHRY, CDR2 SYGVKD. CDR3: CAINYGTSDSYEQYF. The CDR3 nucleotides read TGTGCCATCAACTACGGGACTAGCGACTCCTACGAACAGTACTTC.

On this clonotype itself: Lacking the conserved final phenylalanine or tryptophan, this CDR3 likely reflects a read error. The DNA is omitted, as the CDR3 cannot be located on it reliably, and the CDR3 follows TCRdb's listing. This chain links TRBV30 with TRBJ2-6. The CDR3 has 12 residues if both end residues are counted. CDR1 GTSNPN and CDR2 SVGIG come from the germline V gene (reference sequence). The CDR3 loop reads CAWGSGANVPTI.

This chain uses TRBV20-1 with TRBJ2-1; TRBD2 aligns across 12 bases. The trim removed 5 bases at V and 5 bases at J, leaving 7 bases unmatched. The CDR3 has 15 residues. Looked up from germline, CDR1 is DFQATT and CDR2 is SNEGSKA (reference sequence). CDR3 in DNA: TGCAGTGCTCCCGGACTAGCGGGAATCGACAATGAGCAGTTCTTC. Amino acids: CSAPGLAGIDNEQFF.

By share of the sample, this clonotype is medium-sized (0.01 to 0.1%). The chain uses TRBV6-2 or TRBV6-3 and TRBJ2-5, with 9 positions matching TRBD2. This CDR3 spans 16 amino acids. Looked up from germline, CDR1 is MNHEY and CDR2 is SVGEGT. The ends lost 8 bases at V and 2 bases at J; junction bases unmatched: 12. DNA of the CDR3: TGTGCCAGCGGCCACCGAATAGCGGGAGATCAAGAGACCCAGTACTTC. Translation: CASGHRIAGDQETQYF.

Worth noting for this clonotype: Mismatch with germline at one junction end may stem from a read error. CDR3 protein: CASSTRTRETGELFF. Written as DNA, the CDR3 is TGTGCCAGCAGCACCAGGACTAGGGAGACCGGGGAGTTGTTTTTT. The rearrangement links TRBV5-4 to TRBJ2-2; 7 nucleotides agree with TRBD2. CDR1 is SGHNT and CDR2 is YYREEE in the germline V gene (reference sequence). CDR3 length: 15 amino acids.

About this clonotype: Lacking the conserved final phenylalanine or tryptophan, this CDR3 likely reflects a read error. This chain uses TRBV4-3 with TRBJ2-5, with D possibly matching TRBD2 (5 bases). CDR3 length equals 15 residues. Germline CDR1 LGHNA, CDR2 YSLEER. In nucleotides, the CDR3 is TGCGCCAGCAGCCAAGGAGCGGCTATCCGAGAGACTCAGTACCTC. Encoded protein: CASSQGAAIRETQYL.